These T cell receptor beta chains were read from a single sample in a study of shared clonotypes between healthy human individuals. Sequencing used immunoSEQ multiplex PCR; TCRdb keeps in-frame clones, though not all of them. The sample carries 330,000 or so clones, roughly 70% recorded once. What was sequenced was memory CD4+ T cells sorted from blood. The receptors come from a man aged 30 to 39 in good health. CDR3s include the opening cysteine and the closing phenylalanine or tryptophan. D genes are given only for firm matches. The size field is filled for only some rows; it gives once, few, many or a size class.

v_gene: TRBV7-9
d_gene: .
abundance: once
j_gene: TRBJ1-4
CDR3nt: TGTGCCAGCAGCTTAGCGGCGGGCACCGAAAAACTGTTTTTT
CDR3aa: CASSLAAGTEKLFF

v_gene: TRBV18
d_gene: .
abundance: .
j_gene: TRBJ2-2
CDR3nt: TGTGCCAGCTCACCTGGACAGACGAACACCGGGGAGCTGTTTTTT
CDR3aa: CASSPGQTNTGELFF

v_gene: TRBV5-1
d_gene: TRBD2
abundance: .
j_gene: TRBJ2-1
CDR3nt: TGCGCCAGCAGACGTACTAGCGGGCCTAATGAGCAGTTCTTC
CDR3aa: CASRRTSGPNEQFF

v_gene: TRBV2
d_gene: .
abundance: .
j_gene: TRBJ1-4
CDR3nt: TGTGCCAGCAGCCCCGAGGGTGAAAAACTGTTTTTT
CDR3aa: CASSPEGEKLFF

v_gene: TRBV18
d_gene: .
abundance: .
j_gene: TRBJ2-3
CDR3nt: TGTGCCAGCTCACCAACCCCAGATACGCAGTATTTT
CDR3aa: CASSPTPDTQYF

v_gene: TRBV19
d_gene: .
abundance: .
j_gene: TRBJ1-4
CDR3nt: TGTGCCAGTAGTTGGGGTGCTCGTGAAAAACTGTTTTTT
CDR3aa: CASSWGAREKLFF

v_gene: TRBV5-6
d_gene: TRBD1
abundance: .
j_gene: TRBJ1-2
CDR3nt: TGTGCCAGCAGAGGGAGGACAGGGGATGGCTACACCTTC
CDR3aa: CASRGRTGDGYTF

v_gene: TRBV30
d_gene: .
abundance: once
j_gene: TRBJ2-1
CDR3nt: TGTGCCTGGTCCATGGGGTCCTACAATGAGCAGTTCTTC
CDR3aa: CAWSMGSYNEQFF

v_gene: TRBV19
d_gene: TRBD2
abundance: .
j_gene: TRBJ2-7
CDR3nt: TGTGCCAGTAGTACAGGGACTAGCGGGCTCTACGAGCAGTACTTC
CDR3aa: CASSTGTSGLYEQYF

v_gene: TRBV19
d_gene: .
abundance: .
j_gene: TRBJ2-7
CDR3nt: TGTGCCAGTAGTGAAAGACAGGTCTCCTACGAGCAGTACTTC
CDR3aa: CASSERQVSYEQYF

v_gene: TRBV5-1
d_gene: TRBD1
abundance: .
j_gene: TRBJ1-2
CDR3nt: TGCGCCAGCAGCTTGGGACAGGGTTTTTATGGCTACACCTTC
CDR3aa: CASSLGQGFYGYTF

v_gene: TRBV5-4
d_gene: TRBD2
abundance: .
j_gene: TRBJ2-3
CDR3nt: TGTGCCAGCAGTGCCGGGACTAGCGGGAGGGTCACAGATACGCAGTATTTT
CDR3aa: CASSAGTSGRVTDTQYF

v_gene: TRBV18
d_gene: .
abundance: .
j_gene: TRBJ2-2
CDR3nt: TGTGCCAGCTCACCCGGAGGGAACACCGGGGAGCTGTTTTTT
CDR3aa: CASSPGGNTGELFF

v_gene: TRBV13
d_gene: TRBD1
abundance: .
j_gene: TRBJ2-1
CDR3nt: TGTGCCAGCAGCAACCGACAGGGTACGGGCGGTCATGAGCAGTTCTTC
CDR3aa: CASSNRQGTGGHEQFF

v_gene: TRBV27
d_gene: .
abundance: .
j_gene: TRBJ2-1
CDR3nt: TGTGCCAGCAGTTTAGCCGGGAGCCCCAATGAGCAGTTCTTC
CDR3aa: CASSLAGSPNEQFF

v_gene: TRBV28
d_gene: .
abundance: .
j_gene: TRBJ2-2
CDR3nt: TGTGCCAGCAGTCTCTACACCGGGGAGCTGTTTTTT
CDR3aa: CASSLYTGELFF

v_gene: TRBV7-2
d_gene: TRBD2
abundance: .
j_gene: TRBJ2-7
CDR3nt: TGTGCCAGCAGCTTCGATCCCACGGCTAGCGGGAGAGGTGAGCAGTACTTC
CDR3aa: CASSFDPTASGRGEQYF

v_gene: TRBV6-5
d_gene: .
abundance: .
j_gene: TRBJ2-3
CDR3nt: TGTGCCAGCAGCCCGTGGGGGGGCACAGATACGCAGTATTTT
CDR3aa: CASSPWGGTDTQYF

v_gene: TRBV5-1
d_gene: .
abundance: .
j_gene: TRBJ2-2
CDR3nt: TGCGCCAGCAATCGGCACGACAACACCGGGGAGCTGTTTTTT
CDR3aa: CASNRHDNTGELFF

v_gene: TRBV6-1
d_gene: .
abundance: .
j_gene: TRBJ2-1
CDR3nt: TGTGCCAGCAGGGGGGGACAGAATAATTACAATGAGCAGTTCTTC
CDR3aa: CASRGGQNNYNEQFF

v_gene: TRBV18
d_gene: TRBD1
abundance: once
j_gene: TRBJ2-3
CDR3nt: TGTGCCAGCTCACCACCGGACAGGGATGCGGTCACAGATACGCAGTATTTT
CDR3aa: CASSPPDRDAVTDTQYF

v_gene: TRBV19
d_gene: TRBD2
abundance: .
j_gene: TRBJ2-3
CDR3nt: TGTGCCAGTAGTCCCCTGACTAGCGGGAGTAGGTATTTT
CDR3aa: CASSPLTSGSRYF

v_gene: TRBV30
d_gene: .
abundance: few
j_gene: TRBJ2-7
CDR3nt: TGTGCCTGGAGGGACAAAACCAGGGATGGCGAGCAGTACTTC
CDR3aa: CAWRDKTRDGEQYF

v_gene: TRBV6-1
d_gene: .
abundance: .
j_gene: TRBJ1-5
CDR3nt: TGTGCCAGCAGTGGGGTTTGGAATCAGCCCCAGCATTTT
CDR3aa: CASSGVWNQPQHF

v_gene: TRBV29-1
d_gene: TRBD2
abundance: .
j_gene: TRBJ2-1
CDR3nt: TGCAGCGTTGAAGATATACGGACTAGCGGGAGCAATGAGCAGTTCTTC
CDR3aa: CSVEDIRTSGSNEQFF

v_gene: TRBV14
d_gene: .
abundance: .
j_gene: TRBJ2-3
CDR3nt: TGTGCCAGCAGCCAAGCCTCTAGCCATACGCAGTATTTT
CDR3aa: CASSQASSHTQYF

v_gene: TRBV25-1
d_gene: .
abundance: .
j_gene: TRBJ1-4
CDR3nt: TGTGCCAGCAGTGAAGCCCACTACGCGGAAAAACTGTTTTTT
CDR3aa: CASSEAHYAEKLFF

v_gene: TRBV5-1
d_gene: .
abundance: .
j_gene: TRBJ2-7
CDR3nt: TGCGCCAGCAGCTTGGCACCAGGGAGCTCCTACGAGCAGTACTTC
CDR3aa: CASSLAPGSSYEQYF

v_gene: TRBV7-2
d_gene: .
abundance: .
j_gene: TRBJ2-3
CDR3nt: TGTGCCAGCAGATCAGTCCGGGAGAGTCCGGATACGCAGTATTTT
CDR3aa: CASRSVRESPDTQYF

v_gene: TRBV23-1
d_gene: .
abundance: once
j_gene: TRBJ1-5
CDR3nt: TGCGCCAGCAGTCCCAGTCCCCTCGGGAATCAGCCCCAGCATTTT
CDR3aa: CASSPSPLGNQPQHF

v_gene: TRBV21-1
d_gene: .
abundance: .
j_gene: TRBJ2-3
CDR3nt: TGTGCCACCTTTAACCCCCGGGACAGGGGGCGAACAGGCACAGATACGCAGTATTTT
CDR3aa: CATFNPRDRGRTGTDTQYF

v_gene: TRBV28
d_gene: .
abundance: .
j_gene: TRBJ2-7
CDR3nt: TGTGCCAGCAGAACCCGGGAGAGTCACGAGCAGTACTTC
CDR3aa: CASRTRESHEQYF

v_gene: TRBV25-1
d_gene: TRBD1
abundance: .
j_gene: TRBJ2-3
CDR3nt: TGTGCCAGCACCGGGACAGGGTACACAGATACGCAGTATTTT
CDR3aa: CASTGTGYTDTQYF